This entry is about one T cell receptor beta chain. This may stem from a read error, because a much larger clone lies one nucleotide away. The investigators made TCR beta cDNA from approximately 0.5 ug total RNA, using a constant-region primer. Modified slightly, ARM-PCR produced TCR beta libraries over three nested multiplex PCR rounds. Each of the first two PCR rounds ran nine to ten cycles with TRBV1-TRBV30 forward and C-beta reverse primers. TCRdb called the multiplex PCR reads again in MiXCR, with one record for every CDR3 protein. The data hold 150,000 to 200,000 distinct CDR3 sequences, with around 81% observed a single time. The study co-extracted DNA and RNA from 20-30 mg of unsorted bulk tissue. These data originate in a study of tumor-infiltrating lymphocytes in primary liver carcinoma. CDR3 length: 15 amino acids. Trimming stripped 2 bases from V and 0 bases from J, with 14 bases between. The germline V gene encodes CDR1 GTSNPN and CDR2 SVGIG (reference sequence).

This TCR was sampled from a man in his forties with primary liver carcinoma and hepatitis B virus infection. The V gene is TRBV30, the J gene TRBJ2-7; no clear D gene. Specimen: tumor tissue from primary liver carcinoma. The CDR3 DNA is TGTGCCTGGAGTACAAACATGATCTCCTCCTACGAGCAGTACTTC. Residues: CAWSTNMISSYEQYF.